The TCR beta chain described here comes from a study of cytomegalovirus exposure and HLA in healthy donors. The study ran its PCR with 60 Vbeta and 13 Jbeta primers. Produced via immunoSEQ multiplex PCR; TCRdb's table is partial and in-frame only. This table holds about 140,000 clones, approximately 82% found once. Sequencing input: PBMCs. The receptor was derived from a man aged 25 to 40 in good health and CMV-seropositive.

CDR3 protein: CASSGLEGAYEQYF. CDR3 nucleotide sequence: TGTGCCAGCAGTGGGCTGGAGGGTGCCTACGAGCAGTACTTC. The chain employs TRBV27 and TRBJ2-7; D possibly corresponds to TRBD2 (6 bases). Between the trimmed V and J ends, which lost 5 bases and 2 bases, there was a span of 13 bases. CDR3 length: 14 residues. Germline CDR1 and CDR2: MNHEY and SMNVEV (reference sequence).